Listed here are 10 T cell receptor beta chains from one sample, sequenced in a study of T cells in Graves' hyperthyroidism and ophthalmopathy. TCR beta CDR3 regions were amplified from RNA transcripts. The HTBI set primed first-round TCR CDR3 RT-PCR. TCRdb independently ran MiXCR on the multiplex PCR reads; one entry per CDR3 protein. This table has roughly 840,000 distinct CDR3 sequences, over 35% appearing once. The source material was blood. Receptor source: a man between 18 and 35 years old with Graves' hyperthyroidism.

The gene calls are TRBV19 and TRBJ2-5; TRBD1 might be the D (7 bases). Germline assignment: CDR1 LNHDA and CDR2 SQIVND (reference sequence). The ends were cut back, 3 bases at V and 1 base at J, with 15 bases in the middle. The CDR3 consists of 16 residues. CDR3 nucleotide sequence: TGTGCCAGTAGTATTGGGGGGACAGACTTCCAAGAGACCCAGTACTTC. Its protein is CASSIGGTDFQETQYF.

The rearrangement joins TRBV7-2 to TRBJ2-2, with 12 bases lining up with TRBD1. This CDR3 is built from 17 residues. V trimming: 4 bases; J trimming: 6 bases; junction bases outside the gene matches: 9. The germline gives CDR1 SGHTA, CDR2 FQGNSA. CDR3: CASSSTGGQGAAGELFF. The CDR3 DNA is TGTGCCAGCAGCTCGACGGGGGGACAGGGGGCCGCCGGGGAGCTGTTTTTT.

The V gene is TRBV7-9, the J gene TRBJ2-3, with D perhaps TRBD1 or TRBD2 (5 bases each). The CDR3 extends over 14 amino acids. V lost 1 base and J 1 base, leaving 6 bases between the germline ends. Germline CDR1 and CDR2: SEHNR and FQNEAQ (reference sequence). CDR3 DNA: TGTGCCAGCAGCTTAGGGGACGGCACAGATACGCAGTATTTT. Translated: CASSLGDGTDTQYF. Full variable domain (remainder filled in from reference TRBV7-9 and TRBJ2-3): DTGVSQNPRHKITKRGQNVTFRCDPISEHNRLYWYRQTLGQGPEFLTYFQNEAQLEKSRLLSDRFSAERPKGSFSTLEIQRTEQGDSAMYLCASSLGDGTDTQYFGPGTRLTVL.

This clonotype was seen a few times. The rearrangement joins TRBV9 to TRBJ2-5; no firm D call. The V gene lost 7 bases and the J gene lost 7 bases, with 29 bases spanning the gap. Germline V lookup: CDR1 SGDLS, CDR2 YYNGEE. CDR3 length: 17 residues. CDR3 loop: CASQRPKTVLNGGTQYF. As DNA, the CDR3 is TGTGCCAGCCAACGACCCAAGACGGTCCTGAATGGTGGGACCCAGTACTTC.

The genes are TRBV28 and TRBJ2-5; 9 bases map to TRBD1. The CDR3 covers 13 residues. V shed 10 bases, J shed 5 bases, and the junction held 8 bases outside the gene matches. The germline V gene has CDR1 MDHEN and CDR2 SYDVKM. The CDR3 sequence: CATLRTGDETQYF. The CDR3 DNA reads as TGTGCCACCCTCCGGACAGGGGACGAGACCCAGTACTTC.

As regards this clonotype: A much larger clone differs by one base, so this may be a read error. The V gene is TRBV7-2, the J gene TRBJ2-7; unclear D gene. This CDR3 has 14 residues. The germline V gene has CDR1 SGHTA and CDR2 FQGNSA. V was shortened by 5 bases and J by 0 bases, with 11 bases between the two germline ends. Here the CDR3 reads CASSRTPTSYEQYF. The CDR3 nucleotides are TGTGCCAGCAGCAGGACCCCAACCTCCTACGAGCAGTACTTC.

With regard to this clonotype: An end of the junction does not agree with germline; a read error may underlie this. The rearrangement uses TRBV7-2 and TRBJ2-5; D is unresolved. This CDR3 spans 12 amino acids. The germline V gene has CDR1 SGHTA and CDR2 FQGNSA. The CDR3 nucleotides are TGTGCCACCAGCCTGATGCAAGAGACCCAGTACTTC. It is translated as CATSLMQETQYF.

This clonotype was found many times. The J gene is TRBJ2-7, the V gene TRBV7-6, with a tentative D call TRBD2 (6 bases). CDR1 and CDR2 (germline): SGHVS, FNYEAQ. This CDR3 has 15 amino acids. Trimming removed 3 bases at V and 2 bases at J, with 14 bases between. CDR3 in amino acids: CASSFAPSDAYEQYF. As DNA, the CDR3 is TGTGCCAGCAGCTTCGCCCCTAGCGATGCCTACGAGCAGTACTTC. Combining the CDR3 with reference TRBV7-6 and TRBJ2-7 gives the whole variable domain GAGVSQSPRYKVTKRGQDVALRCDPISGHVSLYWYRQALGQGPEFLTYFNYEAQQDKSGLPNDRFSAERPEGSISTLTIQRTEQRDSAMYRCASSFAPSDAYEQYFGPGTRLTVT.

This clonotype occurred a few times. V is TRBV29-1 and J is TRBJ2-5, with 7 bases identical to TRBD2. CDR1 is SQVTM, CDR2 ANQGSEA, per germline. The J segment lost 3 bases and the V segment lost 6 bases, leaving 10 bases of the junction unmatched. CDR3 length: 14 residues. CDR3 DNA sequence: TGCAGCGTAAGAAAAGGGAGGGGAAAAGAGACCCAGTACTTC. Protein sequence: CSVRKGRGKETQYF.

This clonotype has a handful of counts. This CDR3 reads CASSPASGISYEQYF. CDR3 DNA sequence: TGTGCCAGTAGTCCTGCTAGCGGGATCTCCTACGAGCAGTACTTC. The genes are TRBV19 and TRBJ2-7; 9 positions agree with TRBD2. In germline, CDR1 is LNHDA, CDR2 SQIVND (reference sequence). The V gene end was trimmed by 5 bases and the J gene end by 0 bases; junction bases not matched to a gene: 5. The CDR3 totals 15 residues.